These T cell receptor beta chains were read from a single sample in a study of blood T cells in healthy people across ages. TCRdb recomputed calls from the 5' RACE reads with MiXCR, one row per CDR3 protein. The repertoire includes around 1,500,000 distinct CDR3 sequences, 40% to 50% of them detected once, and approximately 7.9% sits in the top ten. Sequences were obtained from blood. These receptors all stem from a young woman in good health. CDR3s include the opening cysteine and the closing phenylalanine or tryptophan. The D gene is left open where the match is weak. Where a row states a size, it is once, few, many or the class of an expanded clone; other rows omit it.

.,TRBJ2-1,TRBV18,few,TGTGCCAGCTCACCGGGTCTAGCTTCCCCCAATGAGCAGTTCTTC,CASSPGLASPNEQFF
TRBD2,TRBJ2-1,TRBV20-1,few,TGCAGTGCCCCGACGCGCAGCGGGGTACTAAATGAGCAGTTCTTC,CSAPTRSGVLNEQFF
.,TRBJ1-2,TRBV27,.,TGTGCCAGTAGTTCCACGGGACATCCCGAAGCTAACTATGGCTACACCTTC,CASSSTGHPEANYGYTF
TRBD2,TRBJ2-7,TRBV7-2,.,TGTGCCAGCAGCTTAGCCGGCCTAGCGGATTTGGAGCAGTACTTC,CASSLAGLADLEQYF
.,TRBJ1-2,TRBV12-3/TRBV12-4,few,TGTGCCAGCAGTCCGATGGGGGCAGGGCTAGCTAACTATGGCTACACCTTC,CASSPMGAGLANYGYTF
.,TRBJ2-5,TRBV6-5,.,TGTGCCAGGCAAGAGACCCGGTACTTC,CARQETRYF
.,TRBJ2-5,TRBV28,many,TGTGCCAGCAGTTCCGACAGGCGGGAGACCCAGTACTTC,CASSSDRRETQYF
.,TRBJ2-1,TRBV7-9,few,TGTGCCAGCAGTTCCCAGAGTAAGCTTGCTGAGCAGTTCTTC,CASSSQSKLAEQFF
TRBD2,TRBJ2-3,TRBV29-1,few,TGCAGCGTTGACTCTAGCGGGGGGGGATCAGATACGCAGTATTTT,CSVDSSGGGSDTQYF
.,TRBJ2-5,TRBV10-3,.,TGTGCCATCAGTGAGTCGGCAGGGACAGAGACCCAGTACTTC,CAISESAGTETQYF
TRBD1,TRBJ1-4,TRBV5-1,once,TGCGCCAGCAGTCTAGGACAGGGCTCCCTTGGAGGGGAACTGTTTTTT,CASSLGQGSLGGELFF
.,TRBJ1-2,TRBV5-1,.,TGCGCCAGCAGCTTGGTTCGACCGGGCCAAGACCTTGGGGACTATGGCTACACCTTC,CASSLVRPGQDLGDYGYTF
.,TRBJ1-2,TRBV7-3,few,TGTGCCAGCAGCTTTGGCGGGACCTTCTATGGCTACACCTTC,CASSFGGTFYGYTF
.,TRBJ2-3,TRBV20-1,many,TGCAGTGCTGGACGGGGGGATACGCAGTATTTT,CSAGRGDTQYF
.,TRBJ1-5,TRBV5-5,.,TGTGCCAGCAGCCAGGGGACGTCTGGCAATCAGCCCCAGCATTTT,CASSQGTSGNQPQHF
.,TRBJ1-6,TRBV4-1,.,TGCGCCAGCAGCCTCGTGACTAATTCACCCCTCCACTTT,CASSLVTNSPLHF
.,TRBJ2-7,TRBV21-1,few,TGTGCCAGCAGCAAGCGACTAGCGGGAGGCTACGAGCAGTACTTC,CASSKRLAGGYEQYF
TRBD2,TRBJ2-7,TRBV27,.,TGTGCCAGCAAGAGCGGGAGTCCCTACGAGCAGTACTTC,CASKSGSPYEQYF
.,TRBJ2-3,TRBV4-2,few,TGTGCCAGCAGCCAAGTGGAGGGCACAGATACGCAGTATTTT,CASSQVEGTDTQYF
.,TRBJ1-1,TRBV7-9,.,TGTGCCAGCAGCTACGGGACGGAGAACACTGAAGCTTTCTTT,CASSYGTENTEAFF
TRBD1,TRBJ2-7,TRBV3-1,few,TGTGCCAGCAGCCAAGGACCGGACAGGGGGCATGAGCAGTACTTC,CASSQGPDRGHEQYF
.,TRBJ1-2,TRBV27,.,TGTGCCAGCAGTTTATCCCGCGGGGGTGCCTATGGCTACACCTTC,CASSLSRGGAYGYTF
.,TRBJ2-1,TRBV12-3/TRBV12-4,.,TGTGCCAGCACTAAGGACTGGGGCAATGAGCAGTTCTTC,CASTKDWGNEQFF
TRBD1,TRBJ2-5,TRBV11-1,few,TGTGCCAGCAGCCCATTAGCGACAGGGTCATACAATGAGCAGTACTTC,CASSPLATGSYNEQYF
TRBD1,TRBJ1-2,TRBV5-1,few,TGCGCCAGCAGCTTGGGACCAGGGGGTTCCGGGACCGAATATGGCTACACCTTC,CASSLGPGGSGTEYGYTF
.,TRBJ1-1,TRBV12-3/TRBV12-4,.,TGTGCCAGCAGTTTGATGGCAGGGCTGAACACTGAAGCTTTCTTT,CASSLMAGLNTEAFF
.,TRBJ2-7,TRBV5-1,few,TGCGCCAGCAGCTTGGACTCGTATCGGTTTCCCTACGAGCAGTACTTC,CASSLDSYRFPYEQYF
.,TRBJ1-4,TRBV15,few,TGTGCCACCAGCAGTCAAAAAGGGATGGCTAATGAAAAACTGTTTTTT,CATSSQKGMANEKLFF
.,TRBJ1-5,TRBV28,.,TGTGCCAGCAGTACTACAGGGAATCACCAGCCCCAGCATTTT,CASSTTGNHQPQHF
.,TRBJ2-7,TRBV6-6,.,TGTGCCAGCAGTTACTCGGTAGCCTACGAGCAGTACTTC,CASSYSVAYEQYF
TRBD1,TRBJ1-2,TRBV28,.,TGTGCTCACCGGGACAGGGTAGGAGGCTACACCTTC,CAHRDRVGGYTF
.,TRBJ2-1,TRBV20-1,few,TGCAGTCCGCGACGAGTAGGCGTCAATGAGCAGTTCTTC,CSPRRVGVNEQFF
TRBD1,TRBJ2-2,TRBV14,.,TGTGCCAGCAGCCAGGCCGGGACAGGGGTCGGGGAGCTGTTTTTT,CASSQAGTGVGELFF
TRBD1,TRBJ1-3,TRBV6-5,few,TGTGCCAGCAGTTACTCCACCCGGGACAGTGAATATTTT,CASSYSTRDSEYF
.,TRBJ1-5,TRBV5-5,.,TGTGCCAGCAGCTTGAACAGCTTAATCAATCAGCCCCAGCATTTT,CASSLNSLINQPQHF
.,TRBJ2-1,TRBV5-1,.,TGCGCCAGCGCCCTGAGGGATGAGCAGTTCTTC,CASALRDEQFF
.,TRBJ1-2,TRBV9,once,TGTGCCAGCAGCGTAGTTCTGGGATTTGGATATGGCTACACCTTC,CASSVVLGFGYGYTF
.,TRBJ2-1,TRBV7-2,.,TGTGCCAGCAGCTCACTGTCCTCCAAGGACCCACGGTTGCAGTTCTTC,CASSSLSSKDPRLQFF
.,TRBJ1-2,TRBV7-9,.,TGTGCCAGCAGTTCTATTCCGTACCGGGCCGTGGGTGGCTACACCTTC,CASSSIPYRAVGGYTF
.,TRBJ2-1,TRBV12-3/TRBV12-4,.,TGTGCCAGCAGTTTACGAGGGTTTTCCCACAATGAGCAGTTCTTC,CASSLRGFSHNEQFF
.,TRBJ2-3,TRBV5-1,.,TGCGCCAGCAGCTTGGAGGTTAGCACAGATACGCAGTATTTT,CASSLEVSTDTQYF
.,TRBJ2-5,TRBV6-2/TRBV6-3,few,TGTGCCAGCAGTTTGTATAGGGAAGAGACCCAGTACTTC,CASSLYREETQYF
.,TRBJ2-5,TRBV30,.,TGTGCCTGGAGTTTCACCTACCAAGAGACCCAGTACTTC,CAWSFTYQETQYF
.,TRBJ2-7,TRBV21-1,.,TGTGCCAGCAGCAAAGACCACGGACAGGGGGCGGCACCGCACTACGAGCAGTACTTC,CASSKDHGQGAAPHYEQYF
.,TRBJ1-1,TRBV20-1,.,TGCAGTGGCCCTCATGGGAGAGGGCAGGGCACTGAAGCTTTCTTT,CSGPHGRGQGTEAFF